Below, 20 T cell receptor beta chains from the same sample are listed, as sequenced in a study of spatial heterogeneity in lung cancer. TCRdb used MiXCR to reprocess the 5' RACE reads, holding one entry per CDR3 protein. This table has just under 95,000 distinct CDR3 sequences, 9.5% to 15% appearing once. Time point given: sample taken at primary tumor resection. Tumor, nontumor lung or frozen PBMC supplied whole RNA, sequenced without sorting. The sequencing used PBMCs, collected at surgery. These receptors came from a male donor with early-stage non-small cell lung cancer.

V and J are TRBV12-3 or TRBV12-4 and TRBJ2-7, with D perhaps TRBD1 (7 bases). The CDR3 is 14 amino acids. Trimming cost V 3 bases and J 7 bases, with 16 bases left between them. In DNA form, the CDR3 reads TGTGCCAGCAGTTTGAGCAGGGGGGTAGGGGAGCAGTACTTC. Protein product: CASSLSRGVGEQYF.

J is TRBJ2-3 and V is TRBV6-1, with D possibly being TRBD1 or TRBD2 (5 bases each). The CDR3 loop spans 14 amino acids. Germline V gives CDR1 MNHNS, CDR2 SASEGT. The V end lost 3 bases, the J end lost 0 bases, and 7 bases lay between the germline ends. CDR3 coding DNA: TGTGCCAGCAGTGAGTGGGGGAGCACAGATACGCAGTATTTT. Translated, it gives CASSEWGSTDTQYF.

This chain connects TRBV7-2 to TRBJ1-1; TRBD1 is a possible D gene (5 bases). Germline V gene sequence: CDR1 SGHTA, CDR2 FQGNSA. Between the trimmed V and J ends, which lost 6 bases and 6 bases, there was a span of 11 bases. The CDR3 is 12 residues long. The CDR3 protein is CASRSRVPEAFF. The CDR3 DNA is TGTGCCAGCAGGTCCAGGGTCCCTGAAGCTTTCTTT.

This clonotype occurred a few times. The V and J genes are TRBV6-2 or TRBV6-3 and TRBJ2-1; no clear D. This CDR3 spans 16 amino acids. Between the trimmed V and J ends, which lost 4 bases and 8 bases, there was a span of 21 bases. Germline V gives CDR1 MNHEY, CDR2 SVGEGT. CDR3 sequence (DNA): TGTGCCAGCAGTTCCCCGAACCTTTTGGCAGGCGATGAGCAGTTCTTC. It yields the protein CASSSPNLLAGDEQFF.

This clonotype occurred a few times. Here the CDR3 reads CASSISGTQVYEQYF. CDR3 nucleotide sequence: TGTGCCAGCAGTATTTCAGGGACCCAGGTCTACGAGCAGTACTTC. The V call is TRBV27, the J call TRBJ2-7, with D tentatively TRBD1 or TRBD2 (5 bases each). The CDR3 is made up of 15 amino acids. Germline lookup yields CDR1 MNHEY and CDR2 SMNVEV (reference sequence). Trimming cost V 5 bases and J 3 bases, with 17 bases left between them.

This clonotype was seen repeatedly, ten times or more. CDR3 bases: TGTGCCAGCAGCCCTATAGGCGGCGGGGAGACCCAGTACTTC. As protein: CASSPIGGGETQYF. J is TRBJ2-5 and V is TRBV7-9, with D maybe TRBD2 (5 bases). Germline V gene sequence: CDR1 SEHNR, CDR2 FQNEAQ (reference sequence). This CDR3 region has 14 residues. The V end lost 5 bases, the J end lost 5 bases, and 15 bases lay between the germline ends.

The chain has TRBV20-1 and TRBJ2-2, with 11 bases matching TRBD2. The CDR3 totals 17 residues. V trimming: 1 base; J trimming: 1 base; junction bases outside the gene matches: 5. Germline V lookup: CDR1 DFQATT, CDR2 SNEGSKA (reference sequence). The CDR3 DNA follows: TGCAGTGCTAGAGGACTAGCGGGATTCTGGAACACCGGGGAGCTGTTTTTT. Translated: CSARGLAGFWNTGELFF.

In this sample, this clonotype turned up many times. The chain joins TRBV27 to TRBJ2-5; possibly TRBD1 or TRBD2 for D (5 bases each). Looked up from germline, CDR1 is MNHEY and CDR2 is SMNVEV (reference sequence). Trimming stripped 2 bases from V and 1 base from J, with 8 bases between. CDR3 length: 14 amino acids. CDR3 region: CASSLGTVQETQYF. CDR3 DNA sequence: TGTGCCAGCAGTTTAGGGACGGTCCAAGAGACCCAGTACTTC.

A few counts support this clonotype. V and J are TRBV20-1 and TRBJ1-5; 8 nucleotides agree with TRBD1. Germline V lookup: CDR1 DFQATT, CDR2 SNEGSKA (reference sequence). CDR3 length: 13 residues. After removal of 6 bases from V and 6 bases from J, the junction contained 7 bases not matched to a gene. The CDR3 nucleotides read TGCAGTGCCAGTTCAGGGGGCGGTCAGCCCCAGCATTTT. It yields the protein CSASSGGGQPQHF.

V gene TRBV7-2 combines with J gene TRBJ1-1; 7 bases fit TRBD1. CDR3 length equals 12 residues. Germline V CDR1 and CDR2: SGHTA, FQGNSA. Unmatched junction bases numbered 7, after V lost 4 bases and J lost 11 bases. The CDR3 DNA follows: TGTGCCAGCAGCTACTCGACAGGGAGGGCTTTCTTT. This sequence encodes CASSYSTGRAFF.

This clonotype came up a few times. The J gene is TRBJ2-3, the V gene TRBV11-2, with 10 bases lining up with TRBD1. V lost 5 bases and J lost 3; bases outside the gene matches: 8. The V gene's germline CDR1 is SGHAT and CDR2 FQNNGV. CDR3 length equals 16 residues. CDR3 in DNA: TGTGCCAGCAGCCCCCGGGACAGGGGCCGGACAGATACGCAGTATTTT. It specifies CASSPRDRGRTDTQYF.

This chain links TRBV11-2 with TRBJ1-2; D is unresolved. Germline CDR1 and CDR2: SGHAT and FQNNGV. With 0 bases removed from V and 7 bases from J, the gap between germline ends came to 6 bases. This CDR3 has 12 residues. The CDR3 bases are TGTGCCAGCAGCTTAGAGGTTTCTGGCTACACCTTC. This sequence encodes CASSLEVSGYTF.

This clonotype was picked up a small number of times. The V call is TRBV29-1, the J call TRBJ2-2, with D perhaps TRBD1 or TRBD2 (5 bases each). Per the germline V gene, CDR1 is SQVTM and CDR2 is ANQGSEA. The CDR3 contains 15 residues. V lost 4 bases and J lost 0, with 12 bases in between. The CDR3 is CSVGGEGTNTGELFF. DNA of the CDR3: TGCAGCGTTGGGGGTGAGGGGACGAACACCGGGGAGCTGTTTTTT.

The rearrangement uses TRBV20-1 and TRBJ2-7, with D unresolved. V lost 0 bases, J lost 2 bases, and 2 bases lay in between. Looked up from germline, CDR1 is DFQATT and CDR2 is SNEGSKA (reference sequence). The CDR3 covers 11 residues. CDR3 amino acids: CSAREAYEQYF. CDR3 nucleotide sequence: TGCAGTGCTAGAGAAGCCTACGAGCAGTACTTC.

This chain uses TRBV27 with TRBJ2-1; D tentatively reads TRBD1 or TRBD2 (6 bases each). Per the germline V gene, CDR1 is MNHEY and CDR2 is SMNVEV (reference sequence). The CDR3 has 16 residues. Trimming left V 1 base short and J 0 bases short, with 10 bases between. CDR3 region: CASSLLGGHSYNEQFF. The CDR3 nucleotides are TGTGCCAGCAGTTTATTGGGGGGCCACTCCTACAATGAGCAGTTCTTC.

This clonotype was counted many times. This chain links TRBV10-3 with TRBJ2-7; D is undetermined. With 0 bases removed from V and 3 bases from J, the gap between germline ends came to 3 bases. This CDR3 comprises 12 residues. Germline assignment: CDR1 ENHRY and CDR2 SYGVKD. The CDR3 DNA reads as TGTGCCATCAGTGAGTCGGACTACGAGCAGTACTTC. Its translation: CAISESDYEQYF.

This clonotype was picked up a small number of times. The genes are TRBV20-1 and TRBJ2-2; D gene uncertain. Trimming stripped 0 bases from V and 4 bases from J, with 6 bases between. Per germline, CDR1 DFQATT and CDR2 SNEGSKA (reference sequence). This CDR3 has 13 amino acids. CDR3 protein: CSAREVPTGELFF. CDR3 nucleotides: TGCAGTGCTAGAGAGGTCCCCACCGGGGAGCTGTTTTTT.

This clonotype was found a few times. V gene TRBV2 combines with J gene TRBJ2-3; 10 bases agree with TRBD2. V shed 6 bases, J shed 1 base, and the junction held 4 bases outside the gene matches. Germline CDR1 and CDR2: SNHLY and FYNNEI. CDR3 length: 15 amino acids. In DNA, the CDR3 is TGTGCCAGCAGCCGCCTAGCGGGAGGCACAGATACGCAGTATTTT. The encoded protein is CASSRLAGGTDTQYF. Complete variable domain (other parts from reference TRBV2 and TRBJ2-3): EPEVTQTPSHQVTQMGQEVILRCVPISNHLYFYWYRQILGQKVEFLVSFYNNEISEKSEIFDDQFSVERPDGSNFTLKIRSTKLEDSAMYFCASSRLAGGTDTQYFGPGTRLTVL.

The V gene is TRBV4-3, the J gene TRBJ2-1, with D perhaps matching TRBD2 (6 bases). The V and J ends lost 0 bases and 1 base respectively, with 7 bases between them. CDR3 size: 15 residues. The germline V gene has CDR1 LGHNA and CDR2 YSLEER. DNA for the CDR3: TGCGCCAGCAGCCAAGAGCTAGCGTCCTACAATGAGCAGTTCTTC. This sequence encodes CASSQELASYNEQFF.

This clonotype was seen at least ten times. The chain has TRBV5-5 and TRBJ2-5; the match to TRBD1 covers 8 bases. The CDR3 totals 19 residues. V lost 0 bases and J lost 2; bases outside the gene matches: 15. CDR1 SGHKS and CDR2 YYEKEE come from the germline V gene (reference sequence). CDR3 DNA: TGTGCCAGCAGCTTGGCCGGCAGGGGGCGCAGCGCTGAGCAAGAGACCCAGTACTTC. Translated, it gives CASSLAGRGRSAEQETQYF. The whole variable domain, remainder taken from reference TRBV5-5 and TRBJ2-5, is DAGVTQSPTHLIKTRGQQVTLRCSPISGHKSVSWYQQVLGQGPQFIFQYYEKEERGRGNFPDRFSARQFPNYSSELNVNALLLGDSALYLCASSLAGRGRSAEQETQYFGPGTRLLVL.